The sequence of this T cell receptor beta chain was determined in a study of regulatory T cells in long-lasting Graves disease. Sequencing libraries for TCR beta were prepared with iRepertoire HTBI primers and Arm-PCR of CDR3 regions. TCRdb re-called the multiplex PCR reads with MiXCR, one entry per CDR3 protein. The sample yields 450,000 to 600,000 distinct CDR3 sequences, roughly 15% seen once. As to time point: newly diagnosed GD, antithyroid drugs for less than 3 months. With RNA extracted from PBMCs as input, the TCR library was made. Trimming removed 0 bases from V and 6 bases from J; junction bases left unmatched: 9. This CDR3 spans 17 amino acids. The germline gives CDR1 LGHDT, CDR2 YNNKEL (reference sequence). This clonotype was observed many times. These sequences were also reported in another study, on T cells in Graves' hyperthyroidism and ophthalmopathy.

Sequencing used peripheral blood mononuclear cells (PBMCs), obtained at new diagnosis, from a patient treated with antithyroid drugs. This chain connects TRBV3-1 to TRBJ2-5; TRBD2 agrees at 11 bases. This receptor was taken from a man in his forties with Graves disease. The CDR3 protein is CASSQEITSGSEKTQYF. The CDR3 DNA reads TGTGCCAGCAGCCAAGAGATAACTAGCGGGAGTGAGAAGACCCAGTACTTC.